Below, 7 T cell receptor beta chains from the same sample are listed, as sequenced in a study of cytomegalovirus exposure and HLA in healthy donors. PCR primers comprised 60 Vbeta and 13 Jbeta primers. The table came from immunoSEQ multiplex PCR; TCRdb's copy has only in-frame clones and leaves some out. This table has about 170,000 clones, 85% appearing once. Sequenced: PBMCs. The origin of the receptors is a boy aged 2 to 10 in good health and CMV-seronegative.

This chain connects TRBV6-1 to TRBJ2-1; D is unresolved. With 3 bases removed from V and 5 bases from J, the gap between germline ends came to 14 bases. The germline gives CDR1 MNHNS, CDR2 SASEGT. The length of the CDR3 is 15 residues. DNA for the CDR3: TGTGCCAGCAGTGATTCAGTCCACATGGACAATGAGCAGTTCTTC. Translated, it gives CASSDSVHMDNEQFF.

This clone occurred once. One end of the junction is discordant with germline, which a read error may explain. The chain uses TRBV7-9 and TRBJ1-5; tentatively, D is TRBD1 (5 bases). The CDR3 length is 14 residues. In germline, CDR1 is SEHNR, CDR2 FQNEAQ (reference sequence). The CDR3 protein is CSSSPEGGNQPQHF. DNA of the CDR3: TGTTCCAGCAGTCCCGAAGGGGGCAATCAGCCCCAGCATTTT. Full variable domain (missing parts from reference TRBV7-9 and TRBJ1-5): DTGVSQNPRHKITKRGQNVTFRCDPISEHNRLYWYRQTLGQGPEFLTYFQNEAQLEKSRLLSDRFSAERPKGSFSTLEIQRTEQGDSAMYLCSSSPEGGNQPQHFGDGTRLSIL.

This chain connects TRBV12-5 to TRBJ2-7; D call uncertain. The length of the CDR3 is 11 residues. Germline V gene sequence: CDR1 LGHNT, CDR2 FRNRAP. As DNA, the CDR3 is TGTCCTACCGAGCGCTCCTACGAGCAGTACGTC. It codes for CPTERSYEQYV.

V usage is TRBV6-6 and J usage is TRBJ1-1; D not certain. Trimming removed 0 bases at V and 5 bases at J, with 7 bases between. This CDR3 is built from 13 residues. Per the germline V gene, CDR1 is MNHNY and CDR2 is SVGAGI (reference sequence). In DNA, the CDR3 is TGTGCCAGCAGTTACTCGATTCTAACTGAAGCTTTCTTT. Amino acid sequence: CASSYSILTEAFF.

V is TRBV25-1 and J is TRBJ2-1, with TRBD2 identical over 7 bases. The V gene's germline CDR1 is MGHDK and CDR2 SYGVNS. J was trimmed by 2 bases and V by 6 bases; bases with no gene match: 7. The CDR3 has 15 residues. The CDR3 sequence is CASSSTSRPYNEQFF. The CDR3 DNA follows: TGTGCCAGCAGCTCGACTAGCAGACCCTACAATGAGCAGTTCTTC.

The gene calls are TRBV13 and TRBJ2-2, with D perhaps matching TRBD2 (5 bases). The V gene lost 8 bases and the J gene lost 4 bases, with 8 bases spanning the gap. The CDR3 is 12 amino acids. Germline CDR1 and CDR2: PRHDT and FYEKMQ (reference sequence). CDR3 region: CASLEGTGELFF. DNA for the CDR3: TGTGCCAGCCTAGAGGGCACCGGGGAGCTGTTTTTT.

The gene calls are TRBV29-1 and TRBJ1-5; tentative D call: TRBD1 (6 bases). V was shortened by 7 bases and J by 6 bases, with 13 bases between the two germline ends. Germline V gives CDR1 SQVTM, CDR2 ANQGSEA. This CDR3 spans 12 amino acids. The CDR3 loop is CSAGGGGQPQHF. CDR3 coding DNA: TGCAGCGCCGGGGGAGGGGGTCAGCCCCAGCATTTT. Full variable domain (outside the CDR3, taken from reference TRBV29-1 and TRBJ1-5): SAVISQKPSRDICQRGTSLTIQCQVDSQVTMMFWYRQQPGQSLTLIATANQGSEATYESGFVIDKFPISRPNLTFSTLTVSNMSPEDSSIYLCSAGGGGQPQHFGDGTRLSIL.